The clone carrying this T cell receptor beta chain is medium-sized by share. Cells sorted as Tregs were CD4+, CD25+ and CD127-/low. One entry per CDR3 protein, called by TCRdb with MiXCR from the 5' RACE reads. The sample contains over 8,500 distinct CDR3 sequences, about a third of which appear only once. In germline, CDR1 is DFQATT, CDR2 SNEGSKA (reference sequence). This CDR3 spans 17 amino acids. V was pared by 1 base and J by 2 bases, with 15 bases between. The rearrangement links TRBV20-1 to TRBJ2-6; D assignment may be TRBD1 or TRBD2 (5 bases each). The source material was Tregs sorted from blood. This TCR came from a female donor with breast cancer. CDR3 nucleotides: TGCAGTGCTAGAGTAATGGGGGAAGGCACTGGGGCCAACGTCCTGACTTTC. Protein: CSARVMGEGTGANVLTF.